The table lists the clone carrying this T cell receptor beta chain with a few counts. The antigen is not known. Repertoires were sampled repeatedly during chemoradiotherapy. Here immunoSEQ multiplex PCR was the method, and the copy in TCRdb shows in-frame clones only, minus some. Counted here are 17,000 or so clones, nearly 70% occurring once; the ten biggest clones make up 6.5% to 10%. The CDR3 totals 17 residues. Germline-derived CDR1 and CDR2 are SGHNT and YYREEE (reference sequence). J lost 0 bases, V lost 0 bases, and 6 bases had no gene match. The sample comes from a study of chemoradiotherapy in HPV16-positive cancers. Study summary: Candidate HPV-specific T-cell clones and common TCR motifs came from functional assays in a couple of HPV16-positive patients. Findings of the study overall: Candidate HPV-specific clones and E7-related TCR motifs grew in tumor during treatment. Better recurrence-free survival went with HPV-responsive T-cell expansion in HPV16-positive patients.

The source is a human donor with HPV-associated anogenital cancer. The rearrangement links TRBV5-4 to TRBJ1-2; TRBD1 matches at 9 bases. The source was tumor tissue, collected from a patient who underwent chemoradiotherapy. The CDR3 sequence: CASSLEPRQGANYGYTF. In nucleotides, the CDR3 is TGTGCCAGCAGCTTGGAACCCCGACAGGGGGCTAACTATGGCTACACCTTC.